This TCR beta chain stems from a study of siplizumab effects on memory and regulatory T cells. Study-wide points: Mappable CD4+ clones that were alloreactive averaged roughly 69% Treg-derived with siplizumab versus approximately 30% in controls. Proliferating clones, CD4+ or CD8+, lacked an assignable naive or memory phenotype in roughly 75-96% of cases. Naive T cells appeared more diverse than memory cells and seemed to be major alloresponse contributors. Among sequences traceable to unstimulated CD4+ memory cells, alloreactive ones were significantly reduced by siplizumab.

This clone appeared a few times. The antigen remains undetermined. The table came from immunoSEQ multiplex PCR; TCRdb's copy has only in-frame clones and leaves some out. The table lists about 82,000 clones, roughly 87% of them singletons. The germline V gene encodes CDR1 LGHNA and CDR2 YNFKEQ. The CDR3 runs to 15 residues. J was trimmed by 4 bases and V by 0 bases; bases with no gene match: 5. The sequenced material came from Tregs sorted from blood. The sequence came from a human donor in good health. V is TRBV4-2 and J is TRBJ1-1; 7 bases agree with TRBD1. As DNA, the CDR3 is TGTGCCAGCAGCCAAGATTGGAACAGGGGCACTGAAGCTTTCTTT. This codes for CASSQDWNRGTEAFF.